Presented here are 29 T cell receptor beta chains from one specimen sequenced in a study of persistence of HIV-infected CD4 T cells. No cognate antigen is known for these TCRs. Cells were stimulated with CMV-infected fibroblast lysates at roughly 10 ug/mL. CD40L-negative CD69-negative CD45RO-high memory CD4+ T cells were sorted as populations depleted of antigen-responding cells. The libraries were made with immunoSEQ version 4 in survey mode. TCRdb keeps only in-frame clones here, not all; method: immunoSEQ multiplex PCR. The sample yields 25,000 to 35,000 clones, approximately 82% seen once. The sequencing here drew on CD4+ T cells sorted from PBMCs after approximately 20-hour stimulation, taken from a patient who received antiretroviral therapy. All receptors come from an adult man with HIV who was CMV-seropositive.

The rearrangement links TRBV3-1 (or the pseudogene TRBV3-2) to TRBJ1-2; no firm D call. V lost 0 bases, J lost 4 bases, and 9 bases lay in between. The CDR3 has 14 amino acids. Germline V lookup: CDR1 LGHDT, CDR2 YNNKEL (reference sequence). CDR3 sequence: CASSQEGWGYGYTF. As DNA, the CDR3 is TGTGCCAGCAGCCAAGAAGGCTGGGGCTATGGCTACACCTTC.

The chain employs TRBV19 and TRBJ1-5; D unclear. This CDR3 has 14 amino acids. V lost 7 bases, J lost 6 bases, and 16 bases lay in between. Germline V gives CDR1 LNHDA, CDR2 SQIVND (reference sequence). The CDR3 loop is CASTSNGFGQPQHF. The CDR3 bases are TGTGCCAGTACCTCCAACGGTTTTGGTCAGCCCCAGCATTTT.

The CDR3 sequence: CASSQISQGRTEAFF. DNA of the CDR3: TGTGCCAGCAGCCAAATATCCCAGGGACGCACTGAAGCTTTCTTT. The genes are TRBV3-1 (or the pseudogene TRBV3-2) and TRBJ1-1; TRBD1 might be the D (5 bases). CDR3 length: 15 amino acids. The V gene's germline CDR1 is LGHDT and CDR2 YNNKEL (reference sequence). Trimming pared 2 bases from V and 4 bases from J, leaving 14 bases between.

CDR3 DNA: TGTGCCAGCAGTTTAAGTCCTGAAGCTTTCTTT. It yields the protein CASSLSPEAFF. The rearrangement uses TRBV12-3 or TRBV12-4 and TRBJ1-1, with D uncertain. Trimming removed 2 bases from V and 6 bases from J, with 4 bases in between. This CDR3 spans 11 amino acids.

This rearrangement joins TRBV6-1 to TRBJ1-6; D not certain. V was pared by 0 bases and J by 4 bases, with 13 bases between. Germline CDR1 MNHNS, CDR2 SASEGT. CDR3 length equals 17 residues. CDR3 loop: CASSEAKVLGYNSPLHF. CDR3 sequence (DNA): TGTGCCAGCAGTGAAGCGAAGGTCCTAGGGTATAATTCACCCCTCCACTTT.

This chain uses TRBV18 with TRBJ2-5; 8 positions match TRBD1. This CDR3 region has 13 residues. CDR1 KGHSH and CDR2 LQKENI come from the germline V gene. Unmatched junction bases numbered 2, after V lost 5 bases and J lost 3 bases. CDR3: CASSSTGEETQYF. The CDR3 DNA is TGTGCCAGCTCATCGACAGGGGAAGAGACCCAGTACTTC. Full variable domain (rest looked up from reference TRBV18 and TRBJ2-5): NAGVMQNPRHLVRRRGQEARLRCSPMKGHSHVYWYRQLPEEGLKFMVYLQKENIIDESGMPKERFSAEFPKEGPSILRIQQVVRGDSAAYFCASSSTGEETQYFGPGTRLLVL.

This clone was seen a handful of times. V is TRBV18 and J is TRBJ2-7; maybe TRBD1 (6 bases). This CDR3 contains 14 residues. V was trimmed by 2 bases and J by 2 bases, leaving 10 bases between them. CDR1 is KGHSH, CDR2 LQKENI, per germline. For the CDR3, the DNA is TGTGCCAGCTCACCAGTAGGACAGCCCTACGAGCAGTACTTC. It codes for CASSPVGQPYEQYF.

This sequence joins TRBV4-2 and TRBJ2-1, with TRBD2 matching 9 bases. This CDR3 contains 16 residues. The V gene end was trimmed by 1 base and the J gene end by 3 bases; junction bases not matched to a gene: 4. CDR1 and CDR2 from the germline V gene are LGHNA and YNFKEQ. This CDR3 reads CASSQVPSGVYNEQFF. The DNA for the CDR3 is TGTGCCAGCAGCCAAGTTCCTAGCGGGGTCTACAATGAGCAGTTCTTC.

Remarks on this clone: The sample holds other DNA sequences that translate to the same CDR3. V gene TRBV3-1 (or the pseudogene TRBV3-2) combines with J gene TRBJ2-7; D remains unclear. Trimming pared 1 base from V and 4 bases from J, leaving 2 bases between. This CDR3 is built from 11 residues. The germline V gene has CDR1 LGHDT and CDR2 YNNKEL (reference sequence). The CDR3: CASSQGYEQYF. CDR3 in DNA: TGTGCCAGCAGCCAAGGATACGAGCAGTACTTC.

The rearrangement uses TRBV28 and TRBJ1-4; no reliable D call. Trimming removed 7 bases from V and 9 bases from J, with 18 bases in between. The germline gives CDR1 MDHEN, CDR2 SYDVKM. The CDR3 spans 14 residues. The CDR3 region has the DNA TGTGCCAGCACCACCCCCGGAGGTGATAAAAAACTGTTTTTT. Protein: CASTTPGGDKKLFF.

The chain combines TRBV3-1 (or the pseudogene TRBV3-2) with TRBJ2-2; 10 nucleotides align to TRBD2. The V and J ends lost 0 bases and 4 bases, in that order; junction bases with no gene match: 5. The CDR3 is made up of 17 amino acids. Germline V gene lookup returns CDR1 LGHDT and CDR2 YNNKEL (reference sequence). The CDR3 spells CASSQDLAGDVTGELFF. The CDR3 bases are TGTGCCAGCAGCCAAGACCTAGCGGGGGACGTCACCGGGGAGCTGTTTTTT.

The chain couples TRBV7-3 to TRBJ2-1; D is possibly TRBD1 or TRBD2 (5 bases each). CDR3 length: 15 amino acids. The ends were cut back, 2 bases at V and 4 bases at J, with 12 bases in the middle. CDR1 and CDR2 from the germline V gene are SGHTA and FQGTGA. CDR3 DNA: TGTGCCAGCAGCTTATGGGGACCTGGGTACAATGAGCAGTTCTTC. Its protein product is CASSLWGPGYNEQFF.

The chain combines TRBV7-9 with TRBJ2-3; no reliable D call. Between the trimmed V and J ends, which lost 3 bases and 3 bases, there was a span of 7 bases. The germline V gene encodes CDR1 SEHNR and CDR2 FQNEAQ (reference sequence). The CDR3 totals 13 residues. The DNA of the CDR3 is TGTGCCAGCAGCTTTAAAGGAACAGATACGCAGTATTTT. Translation gives CASSFKGTDTQYF.

This rearrangement joins TRBV5-4 to TRBJ1-2, with 11 nucleotides matching TRBD1. The CDR3 is 14 amino acids. CDR1 is SGHNT, CDR2 YYREEE, per germline (reference sequence). V trimming: 2 bases; J trimming: 5 bases; junction bases outside the gene matches: 2. The CDR3 reads CASSFGTGGYGYTF. CDR3 nucleotides: TGTGCCAGCAGCTTTGGGACAGGGGGATATGGCTACACCTTC. The full variable domain, rest sourced from reference TRBV5-4 and TRBJ1-2, is ETGVTQSPTHLIKTRGQQVTLRCSSQSGHNTVSWYQQALGQGPQFIFQYYREEENGRGNFPPRFSGLQFPNYSSELNVNALELDDSALYLCASSFGTGGYGYTFGSGTRLTVV.

The chain joins TRBV27 to TRBJ1-1; D unclear. Trimming left V 3 bases short and J 5 bases short, with 10 bases between. The CDR3 loop spans 13 amino acids. CDR1 is MNHEY, CDR2 SMNVEV, per germline (reference sequence). In DNA form, the CDR3 reads TGTGCCAGCAGTTTTTATCCTGGGACTGAAGCTTTCTTT. As protein: CASSFYPGTEAFF.

This chain links TRBV10-3 with TRBJ1-2; 8 bases fit TRBD1. Trimming cost V 2 bases and J 4 bases; bases outside gene matches: 6. Germline CDR1 and CDR2: ENHRY and SYGVKD. The CDR3 has 15 amino acids. CDR3 sequence (DNA): TGTGCCATCAGTGAGGCAGGGGGCTCAGGCTATGGCTACACCTTC. This translates into CAISEAGGSGYGYTF.

The genes are TRBV7-6 and TRBJ1-5, with 7 nucleotides matching TRBD1. There are 13 residues in the CDR3. Germline lookup yields CDR1 SGHVS and CDR2 FNYEAQ. V lost 5 bases to trimming and J lost 7 bases; unmatched junction nucleotides: 5. The CDR3 DNA reads as TGTGCCAGCAGCCAAGACAGGGTGCAGCCCCAGCATTTT. It encodes CASSQDRVQPQHF. Full variable domain (missing parts from reference TRBV7-6 and TRBJ1-5): GAGVSQSPRYKVTKRGQDVALRCDPISGHVSLYWYRQALGQGPEFLTYFNYEAQQDKSGLPNDRFSAERPEGSISTLTIQRTEQRDSAMYRCASSQDRVQPQHFGDGTRLSIL.

The rearrangement joins TRBV19 to TRBJ1-3; 8 bases are shared with TRBD1. After removal of 5 bases from V and 0 bases from J, the junction contained 6 bases not matched to a gene. This CDR3 has 16 amino acids. From germline, CDR1 is LNHDA and CDR2 SQIVND (reference sequence). Written as DNA, the CDR3 is TGTGCCAGTAGTGCGCAGGGGGCACACTCTGGAAACACCATATATTTT. It is translated as CASSAQGAHSGNTIYF.

The rearrangement uses TRBV28 and TRBJ1-2; 9 bases map to TRBD1. The CDR3 spans 16 residues. Germline CDR1 is MDHEN and CDR2 is SYDVKM. The J segment lost 7 bases and the V segment lost 5 bases, leaving 14 bases of the junction unmatched. The CDR3 region has the DNA TGTGCCAGCAGTCTGGGGGACAGGGTCAGCGTTGGTGGCTACACCTTC. This gives the protein CASSLGDRVSVGGYTF.

This clone was recorded a few times. The chain joins TRBV5-1 to TRBJ2-1; 12 bases match TRBD2. In germline, CDR1 is SGHRS, CDR2 YFSETQ. The CDR3 extends over 16 amino acids. V gave up 4 bases and J gave up 6 bases; unmatched junction bases: 8. The CDR3 bases are TGCGCCAGCAGCGAGGCCCCTAGCGGGGGGGCCAATGAGCAGTTCTTC. It encodes CASSEAPSGGANEQFF.

V usage is TRBV28 and J usage is TRBJ2-7, with a tentative D call TRBD1 (6 bases). V lost 5 bases, J lost 9 bases, and 23 bases lay in between. Germline V CDR1 and CDR2: MDHEN, SYDVKM. The CDR3 contains 15 residues. The CDR3 DNA reads TGTGCCAGCAGTACCACCGGGACACTCCGGAATTGGCAGTACTTC. Translating it yields CASSTTGTLRNWQYF.

This clone was seen only a few times. The chain is built from TRBV20-1 and TRBJ2-1; no definite D call. The CDR3 runs 11 residues. Germline V gene sequence: CDR1 DFQATT, CDR2 SNEGSKA (reference sequence). V lost 6 bases, J lost 12 bases, and 15 bases lay in between. CDR3 sequence: CSAPVRLGQFF. In DNA, the CDR3 is TGCAGTGCGCCGGTACGGCTAGGGCAGTTCTTC.

This CDR3 is CASSAGVEQYF. As DNA, the CDR3 is TGTGCCAGCAGTGCAGGGGTCGAGCAGTACTTC. The V gene is TRBV2, the J gene TRBJ2-7; D is perhaps TRBD1 (6 bases). Germline V gene data show CDR1 as SNHLY and CDR2 as FYNNEI. The CDR3 contains 11 residues. With 4 bases removed from V and 6 bases from J, the gap between germline ends came to 7 bases.

The genes are TRBV4-1 and TRBJ2-4; D is ambiguous. Germline V gene lookup returns CDR1 MGHRA and CDR2 YSYEKL. The ends were cut back, 4 bases at V and 5 bases at J, with 9 bases in the middle. This CDR3 has 13 amino acids. The CDR3 loop reads CASSRSRENIQYF. The DNA for the CDR3 is TGCGCCAGCAGCCGTAGTCGGGAAAACATTCAGTACTTC.

The chain couples TRBV27 to TRBJ1-5; no definite D call. V was pared by 5 bases and J by 9 bases, with 14 bases between. Germline V gives CDR1 MNHEY, CDR2 SMNVEV (reference sequence). This CDR3 contains 13 residues. CDR3 in amino acids: CASSPLDRRPQHF. The DNA of the CDR3 is TGTGCCAGCAGTCCTCTAGACCGGCGGCCCCAGCATTTT.

The chain uses TRBV29-1 and TRBJ1-2; the D is unclear. V lost 7 bases, J lost 3 bases, and 15 bases lay in between. The CDR3 runs to 13 residues. The germline CDR1 and CDR2 sequences are SQVTM and ANQGSEA. CDR3 in amino acids: CSAFNPGDYGYTF. For the CDR3, the DNA is TGCAGCGCCTTTAATCCCGGGGACTATGGCTACACCTTC.

The genes are TRBV7-3 and TRBJ2-1, with a tentative D call TRBD1 (6 bases). CDR3 length: 14 amino acids. Trimming took 1 base from V and 7 from J, leaving 11 bases between them. CDR1 is SGHTA, CDR2 FQGTGA, per germline. The DNA of the CDR3 is TGTGCCAGCAGCTTAAAACAGGGTTGGAATGAGCAGTTCTTC. Translation gives CASSLKQGWNEQFF.

The J gene is TRBJ1-4, the V gene TRBV7-2, with a possible D match to TRBD1 (5 bases). Germline V CDR1 and CDR2: SGHTA, FQGNSA. The CDR3 loop spans 14 amino acids. V was cut by 5 bases and J by 7 bases, with 14 bases left in between. CDR3 sequence reads: CASSHGRGVEKLFF. The CDR3 DNA sequence: TGTGCCAGCAGCCACGGACGAGGGGTTGAAAAACTGTTTTTT.

The chain combines TRBV4-1 with TRBJ2-3; D may be TRBD1 (5 bases). The V end was cut by 4 bases, the J end by 3 bases, with 17 bases between. This CDR3 region has 16 residues. CDR1 and CDR2 (germline): MGHRA, YSYEKL. The CDR3, as DNA: TGCGCCAGCAGCCCCCTGGGCAGGGAAGGTACAGATACGCAGTATTTT. This codes for CASSPLGREGTDTQYF.